Listed below are T cell receptor beta chains from one sample, sequenced in a study of blood T cell repertoires in COVID-19. Data came from immunoSEQ multiplex PCR; TCRdb stores just in-frame clones and leaves some out. The profile shows about 34,000 clones, roughly three quarters of them singletons. The sample consisted of peripheral blood. The receptors here all came from a human donor in a cohort sampled during active COVID-19. Each CDR3 is given with its conserved first and last residue. The order of the fields is clone size, J gene, D gene, V gene, CDR3 protein, CDR3 DNA. A D gene is named only where the DNA matches it firmly. Part of the rows lack a size; the others show once, few, many or a class for expanded clones.

>NA|TRBJ2-5|NA|TRBV12-2
CASRSTPRTGNTSGGQETQYF
TGTGCAAGTCGCTCGACCCCGAGGACAGGGAATACTAGCGGGGGACAAGAGACCCAGTACTTC
>NA|TRBJ1-4|NA|TRBV28
CASMGRINEKLFF
TGTGCCAGCATGGGGCGGATTAATGAAAAACTGTTTTTT
>few|TRBJ2-6|TRBD1|TRBV2
CATRTGGAAGANVLTF
TGTGCCACCCGGACAGGGGGCGCCGCCGGGGCCAACGTCCTGACTTTC
>NA|TRBJ1-2|TRBD1|TRBV6-6
CASSYKDRADNYGYTF
TGTGCCAGCAGTTACAAGGACAGGGCGGATAACTATGGCTACACCTTC
>NA|TRBJ2-3|TRBD1|TRBV3-1/TRBV3-2
CASSLRQGPTDTQYF
TGTGCCAGCAGCCTTAGACAGGGTCCCACAGATACGCAGTATTTT
>once|TRBJ2-3|TRBD1|TRBV19
CAASSGGLTDTQYF
TGTGCCGCCTCTTCAGGGGGCCTAACAGATACGCAGTATTTT
>NA|TRBJ1-2|NA|TRBV5-6
CASSFNRPYGYTF
TGTGCCAGCAGCTTCAACAGGCCCTATGGCTACACCTTC
>NA|TRBJ2-3|NA|TRBV5-1
CASSDGTPTDTQYF
TGCGCCAGCAGCGACGGGACTCCGACAGATACGCAGTATTTT
>few|TRBJ1-3|NA|TRBV2
CASSEDGGPGNTIYF
TGTGCCAGCAGTGAAGACGGGGGACCTGGAAACACCATATATTTT
>NA|TRBJ2-3|TRBD2|TRBV7-6
CASSLRVGTSGFTDTQYF
TGTGCCAGCAGCTTAAGGGTGGGGACTAGCGGGTTCACAGATACGCAGTATTTT
>once|TRBJ1-2|TRBD1|TRBV29-1
CSVYGQGAGGYTF
TGCAGCGTCTACGGACAGGGGGCGGGAGGCTACACCTTC
>NA|TRBJ1-2|TRBD1|TRBV12-3/TRBV12-4
CASGLRDRVGYTF
TGTGCCAGCGGCCTCCGGGACAGGGTTGGCTACACCTTC
>NA|TRBJ2-7|NA|TRBV6-5
CASSSFRDNRYF
TGTGCCAGCAGTTCCTTCCGGGACAATCGGTACTTC
>NA|TRBJ1-6|TRBD1|TRBV7-9
CASSGQGFGGNSPLHF
TGTGCCAGCAGCGGACAGGGATTTGGTGGTAATTCACCCCTCCACTTT
>once|TRBJ1-5|NA|TRBV19
CASSLSGLNNQPQHF
TGTGCCAGTAGTCTCTCCGGGTTAAACAATCAGCCCCAGCATTTT
>NA|TRBJ2-7|NA|TRBV30
CALQGGYEQYF
TGTGCCCTACAGGGTGGGTACGAGCAGTACTTC
>NA|TRBJ1-5|NA|TRBV3-1/TRBV3-2
CASSQDYPGKGNQPQHF
TGTGCCAGCAGCCAAGATTATCCGGGGAAGGGCAATCAGCCCCAGCATTTT
>NA|TRBJ1-2|TRBD1|TRBV5-1
CASSGTGLGAYTF
TGCGCCAGCAGCGGGACAGGGCTAGGGGCCTACACCTTC
>NA|TRBJ1-2|TRBD1|TRBV27
CASSGTGQSGYTF
TGTGCCAGCTCCGGGACAGGGCAAAGTGGCTACACCTTC
>NA|TRBJ2-3|NA|TRBV9
CASSVSGYTDTQYF
TGTGCCAGCAGCGTGTCAGGGTATACAGATACGCAGTATTTT
>NA|TRBJ2-1|TRBD2|TRBV30
CAWRRPWGGGANEQFF
TGTGCCTGGAGGAGGCCCTGGGGCGGGGGGGCCAATGAGCAGTTCTTC
>NA|TRBJ1-1|NA|TRBV7-2
CASSLNRASGPAFF
TGTGCCAGCAGCTTAAACAGGGCTTCGGGTCCGGCTTTCTTT
>NA|TRBJ2-3|TRBD2|TRBV18
CASSLAGGYTDTQYF
TGTGCCAGCTCCCTAGCGGGGGGGTACACAGATACGCAGTATTTT
>NA|TRBJ1-4|NA|TRBV18
CASSPRGTNEKLFF
TGTGCCAGCTCACCAAGGGGAACTAATGAAAAACTGTTTTTT
>NA|TRBJ1-2|TRBD1|TRBV27
CASSPTGDYGYTF
TGTGCCAGCAGTCCTACAGGGGATTATGGCTACACCTTC
>NA|TRBJ2-1|TRBD2|TRBV5-6
CASSLGGLAGGGTPVEQFF
TGTGCCAGCAGCTTGGGTGGACTAGCGGGGGGAGGGACCCCCGTTGAGCAGTTCTTC
>NA|TRBJ2-7|NA|TRBV2
CASSPSAYEQYF
TGTGCCAGCTCTCCCAGCGCCTACGAGCAGTACTTC
>NA|TRBJ2-6|TRBD1|TRBV24-1
CATSEGQGTPGANVLTF
TGTGCCACCAGTGAGGGACAGGGGACTCCTGGGGCCAACGTCCTGACTTTC
>NA|TRBJ1-6|NA|TRBV7-2
CASSLTSPEAKDSPLHF
TGTGCCAGCAGCTTGACCTCGCCAGAAGCGAAAGATTCACCCCTCCACTTT
>NA|TRBJ1-1|TRBD1|TRBV6-5
CASSYSMGQGIPAFF
TGTGCCAGCAGTTACTCGATGGGACAGGGCATCCCAGCTTTCTTT
>once|TRBJ2-5|NA|TRBV5-1
CASSLAPRNGETQYF
TGCGCCAGCAGCTTGGCCCCGAGGAACGGAGAGACCCAGTACTTC
>NA|TRBJ2-4|TRBD1|TRBV25-1
CASSGWDRRKNIQYF
TGTGCCAGCAGTGGCTGGGACAGGAGAAAAAACATTCAGTACTTC
>NA|TRBJ2-1|TRBD1|TRBV12-3/TRBV12-4
CASRSTGGREQFF
TGTGCCAGCAGATCGACAGGGGGCAGGGAGCAGTTCTTC
>NA|TRBJ2-5|TRBD2|TRBV4-2
CASSQERAGGEETQYF
TGTGCCAGCAGCCAAGAACGGGCGGGAGGTGAGGAGACCCAGTACTTC
>NA|TRBJ1-1|TRBD1|TRBV2
CASVDRGAFF
TGTGCCAGCGTGGACAGGGGAGCTTTCTTT
>NA|TRBJ2-5|NA|TRBV28
CASTPADAGQETQYF
TGTGCCAGCACTCCCGCCGACGCGGGTCAAGAGACCCAGTACTTC
>few|TRBJ2-5|NA|TRBV19
CASSEGRQETQYF
TGTGCCAGTAGTGAGGGCAGGCAAGAGACCCAGTACTTC
>NA|TRBJ2-5|TRBD1|TRBV19
CASSSDFGMGQGASRETQYF
TGTGCCAGTAGTAGTGATTTCGGTATGGGACAGGGAGCATCACGAGAGACCCAGTACTTC
>NA|TRBJ2-7|NA|TRBV15
CATSRSGSLSYEQYF
TGTGCCACCAGCAGATCCGGGTCGCTCTCCTACGAGCAGTACTTC
>NA|TRBJ1-2|TRBD1|TRBV5-4
CASSKGQALYGYTF
TGTGCCAGCAGCAAAGGACAGGCCCTCTATGGCTACACCTTC
>NA|TRBJ1-4|NA|TRBV11-2
CASSALGAGREKLFF
TGTGCCAGCAGCGCCCTAGGCGCAGGGCGTGAAAAACTGTTTTTT
>NA|TRBJ1-1|NA|TRBV28
CASRPAGVPNTEAFF
TGTGCCAGCAGACCGGCTGGAGTTCCGAACACTGAAGCTTTCTTT
>few|TRBJ1-1|NA|TRBV28
CASTPSQGGAKAFF
TGTGCCAGCACTCCCTCCCAGGGAGGGGCGAAAGCTTTCTTT
>few|TRBJ2-7|TRBD1|TRBV12-3/TRBV12-4
CASKVEGAREQYF
TGTGCCAGCAAGGTAGAGGGGGCTCGCGAGCAGTACTTC
>NA|TRBJ1-1|NA|TRBV6-5
CASNRVWNTEAFF
TGTGCCAGTAACAGGGTTTGGAACACTGAAGCTTTCTTT
>NA|TRBJ2-3|NA|TRBV14
CASSQDEGGYTDTQYF
TGTGCCAGCAGCCAAGACGAAGGGGGTTACACAGATACGCAGTATTTT
>NA|TRBJ2-2|NA|TRBV7-6
CASSLGTGLNTGELFF
TGTGCCAGCAGCTTAGGAACAGGGCTGAACACCGGGGAGCTGTTTTTT
>NA|TRBJ1-5|NA|TRBV21-1
CASSKEGVGQGEAWVRNQPQHF
TGTGCCAGCAGCAAAGAAGGCGTGGGACAGGGAGAGGCATGGGTTCGTAATCAGCCCCAGCATTTT
>NA|TRBJ2-1|TRBD2|TRBV7-8
CASSLGPATSVGYNEQFF
TGTGCCAGCAGCTTAGGACCGGCGACTAGCGTGGGCTACAATGAGCAGTTCTTC
>NA|TRBJ2-7|NA|TRBV12-3/TRBV12-4
CASSPFKGGKQYF
TGTGCCAGCAGTCCCTTCAAAGGGGGTAAGCAGTACTTC
>NA|TRBJ1-1|TRBD1|TRBV2
CASRTFGQGQNTEAFF
TGTGCCAGCAGAACCTTTGGACAGGGACAGAACACTGAAGCTTTCTTT
>NA|TRBJ2-3|TRBD1|TRBV10-3
CASSPGTGTDTQYF
TGTGCCAGCTCTCCCGGGACAGGCACAGATACGCAGTATTTT
>NA|TRBJ2-1|NA|TRBV7-3
CASSQTGGPRNEQFF
TGTGCCAGCAGCCAGACCGGGGGACCGCGCAATGAGCAGTTCTTC
>NA|TRBJ2-7|NA|TRBV10-3
CAISESGGVSSYEQYF
TGTGCCATCAGTGAGTCCGGCGGGGTAAGCTCCTACGAGCAGTACTTC
>NA|TRBJ2-7|TRBD1|TRBV6-5
CASSSRQGPYPQYF
TGTGCCAGCAGTTCCAGACAGGGACCATACCCTCAGTACTTC